These T cell receptor beta chains were read from a single sample in a study of cytomegalovirus exposure and HLA in healthy donors. The method was immunoSEQ multiplex PCR; TCRdb's version includes in-frame clones alone and lacks a portion of them. The sample gives around 69,000 clones, about two thirds of which show up once; roughly 10% is in the top ten. Specimen: PBMCs. The origin of the receptors is a woman aged 45-65 years in good health and CMV-seropositive. The conserved cysteine and the conserved F or W are not part of the CDR3 here.

TRBJ1-3	TRBV18	ASSPNSLRFSGNTIY
TRBJ1-2	TRBV5-1	ASSRPEVANYGYT
TRBJ1-4	TRBV6-5	ASSTGQGPKLF
TRBJ2-2	TRBV27	ASSFPPGTGELF
TRBJ1-3	TRBV14	ASSQVPGISGNTIY
TRBJ2-1	TRBV7-3	ASSSVAGGNNEQF
TRBJ2-7	TRBV9	ASSVYSGGSYEQY
TRBJ1-2	TRBV2	ASSELGQNSYGYT
TRBJ2-5	TRBV29-1	SVSGLAGQETQY
TRBJ2-2	TRBV21-1	ASSKVLGLAGTTGELF
TRBJ1-5	TRBV19	ASQAAGVYQPQH
TRBJ1-2	TRBV10-3	AIGRGDGYT
TRBJ2-5	TRBV19	ASSMGGAREQY
TRBJ2-7	TRBV20-1	SAIRGGEQY
TRBJ1-1	TRBV5-1	ASSGSDRAGTEAF
TRBJ1-2	TRBV18	ASSPPDNRNYGYT
TRBJ2-7	TRBV14	ASSIDISYEQY
TRBJ2-5	TRBV5-6	ASSKWAFQETQY
TRBJ1-2	TRBV7-2	ARGGQPPGNYGYT
TRBJ2-7	TRBV7-2	ASSPGQLSYEQY
TRBJ1-2	TRBV5-4	AVSRAENYGYT
TRBJ2-3	TRBV5-4	ASSLVYGASTDTQY
TRBJ2-5	TRBV5-1	ASSFSSETQY
TRBJ2-7	TRBV5-1	ASSLNVGQGAGEQY
TRBJ1-3	TRBV6-5	ASLVSLMSNTIY
TRBJ1-3	TRBV30	AWGAGVPSGNTIY
TRBJ2-7	TRBV6-4	ASSLEGSGRIYEQY
TRBJ2-5	TRBV5-6	ASSLGNRGQGETQY
TRBJ1-5	TRBV7-2	ASSLLEGGNQPQH
TRBJ2-3	TRBV5-1	ASSFSTGGNTDTQY
TRBJ1-2	TRBV19	ASVDSYGYT
TRBJ1-1	TRBV30	AWSKSVRGAF
TRBJ2-1	TRBV29-1	SVEYGF
TRBJ2-2	TRBV6-5	ASSSTSRNTGELF
TRBJ2-3	TRBV5-1	ASSLASLAGVDTQY
TRBJ1-1	TRBV9	ASSSTGGFTEAF
TRBJ1-5	TRBV10-3	AISPTGDNQPQH
TRBJ1-2	TRBV10-3	AIAGGEGGYT
TRBJ1-6	TRBV7-2	ASSPLDSTSPLH
TRBJ1-2	TRBV19	ATSRELYGYT
TRBJ2-5	TRBV7-8	ASSRGAGQETQY
TRBJ2-7	TRBV20-1	SADRGGEQY
TRBJ1-5	TRBV10-3	AISESWAGPQH
TRBJ2-2	TRBV19	ASSIDLRLAGYTGELF
TRBJ2-1	TRBV6-4	ASRPSGVYNEQF
TRBJ1-2	TRBV30	AWSGGGADYGYT
TRBJ1-2	TRBV5-1	ASSPDRGAYGYT
TRBJ1-2	TRBV19	ASSPLDYRAGGYT
TRBJ1-4	TRBV19	ASKGQGFEKLF
TRBJ2-4	TRBV28	ASGSWRDRKNIQY
TRBJ2-1	TRBV13	ASSPLGASNEQF
TRBJ2-7	TRBV19	ASSARDRGRGSLAYEQY
TRBJ2-2	TRBV19	ASSISSGAGELF
TRBJ1-1	TRBV6-6	ASSVGTEYTEAF
TRBJ2-7	TRBV10-2	APKRWGVSYEQY
TRBJ2-3	TRBV18	ASSRLPGLNTDTQY
TRBJ2-7	TRBV15	ATSSGTEWYEQY
TRBJ1-5	TRBV21-1	ASTPGGTGGPRSNQPQH
TRBJ2-7	TRBV9	ASSPRLAGVYEQY
TRBJ2-3	TRBV6-6	ASSYSQDTNTQY